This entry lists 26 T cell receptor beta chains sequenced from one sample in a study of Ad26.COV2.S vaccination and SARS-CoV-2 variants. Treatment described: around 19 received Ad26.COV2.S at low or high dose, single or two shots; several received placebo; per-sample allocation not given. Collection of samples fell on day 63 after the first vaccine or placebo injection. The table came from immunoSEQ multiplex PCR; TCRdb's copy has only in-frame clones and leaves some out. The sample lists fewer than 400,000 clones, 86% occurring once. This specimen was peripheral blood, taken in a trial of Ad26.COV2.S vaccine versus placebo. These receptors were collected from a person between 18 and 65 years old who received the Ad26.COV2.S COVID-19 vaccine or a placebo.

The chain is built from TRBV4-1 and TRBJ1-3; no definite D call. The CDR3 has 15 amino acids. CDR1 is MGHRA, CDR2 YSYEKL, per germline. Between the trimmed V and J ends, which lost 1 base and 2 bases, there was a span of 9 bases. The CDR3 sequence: CASSQVVNTGNTIYF. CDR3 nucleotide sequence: TGCGCCAGCAGCCAAGTAGTAAATACTGGAAACACCATATATTTT.

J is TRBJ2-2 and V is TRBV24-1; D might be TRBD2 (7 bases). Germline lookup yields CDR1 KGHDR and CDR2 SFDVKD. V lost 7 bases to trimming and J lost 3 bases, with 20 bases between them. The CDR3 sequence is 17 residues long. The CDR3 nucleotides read TGTGCCACCAGCCATGGGGTCACAGGGAGGGACACCGGGGAGCTGTTTTTT. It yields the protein CATSHGVTGRDTGELFF.

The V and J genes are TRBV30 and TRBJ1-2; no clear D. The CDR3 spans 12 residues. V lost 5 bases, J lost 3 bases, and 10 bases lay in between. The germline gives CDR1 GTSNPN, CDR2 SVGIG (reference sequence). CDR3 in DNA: TGTGCCTGGGGGAAAGGATACTATGGCTACACCTTC. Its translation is CAWGKGYYGYTF.

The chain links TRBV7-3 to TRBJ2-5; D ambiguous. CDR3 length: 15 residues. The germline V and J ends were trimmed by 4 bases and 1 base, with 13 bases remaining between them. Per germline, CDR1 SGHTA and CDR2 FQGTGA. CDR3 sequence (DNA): TGTGCCAGCAGCTCCACGGGCCGTACCCAAGAGACCCAGTACTTC. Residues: CASSSTGRTQETQYF.

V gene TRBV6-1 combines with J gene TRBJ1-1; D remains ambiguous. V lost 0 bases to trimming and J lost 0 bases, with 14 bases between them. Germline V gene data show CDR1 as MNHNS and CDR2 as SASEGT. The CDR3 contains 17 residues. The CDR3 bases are TGTGCCAGCAGTGAAGCGCGCGCGAGAAGAATGAACACTGAAGCTTTCTTT. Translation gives CASSEARARRMNTEAFF.

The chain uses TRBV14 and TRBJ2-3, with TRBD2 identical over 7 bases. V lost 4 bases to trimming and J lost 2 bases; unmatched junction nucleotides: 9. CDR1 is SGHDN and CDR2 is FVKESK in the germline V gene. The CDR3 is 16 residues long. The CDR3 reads CASSPWGGALTDTQYF. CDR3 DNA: TGTGCCAGCAGCCCTTGGGGAGGGGCCCTCACAGATACGCAGTATTTT.

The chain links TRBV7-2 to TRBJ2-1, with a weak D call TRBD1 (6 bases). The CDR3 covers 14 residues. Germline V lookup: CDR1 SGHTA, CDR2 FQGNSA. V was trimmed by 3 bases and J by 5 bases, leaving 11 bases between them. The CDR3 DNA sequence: TGTGCCAGCAGCTTGCACAGGGTCAACAATGAGCAGTTCTTC. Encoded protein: CASSLHRVNNEQFF. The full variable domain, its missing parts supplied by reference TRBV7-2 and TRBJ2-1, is GAGVSQSPSNKVTEKGKDVELRCDPISGHTALYWYRQSLGQGLEFLIYFQGNSAPDKSGLPSDRFSAERTGGSVSTLTIQRTQQEDSAVYLCASSLHRVNNEQFFGPGTRLTVL.

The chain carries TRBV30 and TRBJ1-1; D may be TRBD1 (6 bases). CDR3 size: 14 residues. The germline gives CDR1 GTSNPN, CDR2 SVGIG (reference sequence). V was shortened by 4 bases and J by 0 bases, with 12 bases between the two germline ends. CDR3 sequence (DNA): TGTGCCTGGATACCAGGGGTTGTGAACACTGAAGCTTTCTTT. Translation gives CAWIPGVVNTEAFF.

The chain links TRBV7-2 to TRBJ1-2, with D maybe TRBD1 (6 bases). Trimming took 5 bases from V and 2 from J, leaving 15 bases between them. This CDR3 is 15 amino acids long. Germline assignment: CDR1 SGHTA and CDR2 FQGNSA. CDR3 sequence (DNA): TGTGCCAGCAGCGGTTCGTGGGGGCCAAACTATGGCTACACCTTC. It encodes CASSGSWGPNYGYTF.

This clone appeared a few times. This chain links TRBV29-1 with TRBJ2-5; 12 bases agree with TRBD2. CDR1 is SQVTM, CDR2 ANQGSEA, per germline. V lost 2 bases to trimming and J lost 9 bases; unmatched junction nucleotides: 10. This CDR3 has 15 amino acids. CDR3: CSVETSGGTHLAQYF. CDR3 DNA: TGCAGCGTTGAAACTAGCGGGGGGACCCACTTGGCCCAGTACTTC.

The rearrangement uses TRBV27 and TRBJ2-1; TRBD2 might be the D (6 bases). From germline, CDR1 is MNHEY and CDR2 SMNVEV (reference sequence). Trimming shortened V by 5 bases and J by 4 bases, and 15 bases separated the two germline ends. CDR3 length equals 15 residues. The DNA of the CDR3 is TGTGCCAGCAGTCCCCTTCCTAGCGCTTACAATGAGCAGTTCTTC. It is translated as CASSPLPSAYNEQFF.

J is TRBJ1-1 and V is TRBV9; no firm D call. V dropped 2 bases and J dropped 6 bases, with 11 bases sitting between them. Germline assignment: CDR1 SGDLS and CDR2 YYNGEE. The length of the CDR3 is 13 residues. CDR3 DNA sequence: TGTGCCAGCAGCGTCGGACCGAGTCCTGAAGCTTTCTTT. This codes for CASSVGPSPEAFF.

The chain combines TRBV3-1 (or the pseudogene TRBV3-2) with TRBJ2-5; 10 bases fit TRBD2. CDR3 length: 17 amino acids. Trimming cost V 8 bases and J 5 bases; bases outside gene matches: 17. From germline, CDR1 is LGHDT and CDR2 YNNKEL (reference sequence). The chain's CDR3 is CASSCDERGGQPETQYF. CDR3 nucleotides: TGTGCCAGCTCGTGCGATGAGCGGGGGGGCCAACCGGAGACCCAGTACTTC.

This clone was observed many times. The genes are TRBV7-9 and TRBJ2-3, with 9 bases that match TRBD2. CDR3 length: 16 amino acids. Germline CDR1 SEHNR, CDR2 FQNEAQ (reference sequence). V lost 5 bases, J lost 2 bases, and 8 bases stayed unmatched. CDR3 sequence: CASSVLAGAITDTQYF. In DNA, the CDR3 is TGTGCCAGCAGCGTTTTAGCGGGGGCGATCACAGATACGCAGTATTTT.

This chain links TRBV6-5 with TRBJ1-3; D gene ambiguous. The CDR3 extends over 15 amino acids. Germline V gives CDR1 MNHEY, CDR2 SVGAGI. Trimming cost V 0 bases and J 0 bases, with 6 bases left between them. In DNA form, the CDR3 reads TGTGCCAGCAGTTACTCAGGTGTCTCTGGAAACACCATATATTTT. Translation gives CASSYSGVSGNTIYF.

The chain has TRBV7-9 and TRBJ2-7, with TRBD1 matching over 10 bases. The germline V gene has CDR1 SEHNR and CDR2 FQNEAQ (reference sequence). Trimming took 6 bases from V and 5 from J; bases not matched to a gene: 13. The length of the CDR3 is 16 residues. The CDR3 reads CASSPLRDRGSHEQYF. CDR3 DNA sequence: TGTGCCAGCAGTCCCCTCCGGGACAGGGGATCCCACGAGCAGTACTTC.

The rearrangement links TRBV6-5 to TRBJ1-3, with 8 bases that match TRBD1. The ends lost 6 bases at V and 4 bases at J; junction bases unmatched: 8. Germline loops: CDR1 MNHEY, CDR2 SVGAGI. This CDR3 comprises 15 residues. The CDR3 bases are TGTGCCAGCAGCAGAGACAGGGGTGGCGGAAACACCATATATTTT. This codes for CASSRDRGGGNTIYF.

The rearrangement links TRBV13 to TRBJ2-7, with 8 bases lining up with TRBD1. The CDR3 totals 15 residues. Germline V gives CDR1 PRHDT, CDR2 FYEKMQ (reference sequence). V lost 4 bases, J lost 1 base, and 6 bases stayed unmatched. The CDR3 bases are TGTGCCAGCAGCTACTCTGGACAGGGATCCTACGAGCAGTACTTC. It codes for CASSYSGQGSYEQYF.

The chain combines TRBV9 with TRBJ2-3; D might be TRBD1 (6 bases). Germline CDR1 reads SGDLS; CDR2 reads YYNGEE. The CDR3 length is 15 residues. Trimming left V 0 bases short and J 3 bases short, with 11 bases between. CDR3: CASSVVGGLTDTQYF. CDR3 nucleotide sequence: TGTGCCAGCAGCGTAGTAGGGGGATTGACAGATACGCAGTATTTT.

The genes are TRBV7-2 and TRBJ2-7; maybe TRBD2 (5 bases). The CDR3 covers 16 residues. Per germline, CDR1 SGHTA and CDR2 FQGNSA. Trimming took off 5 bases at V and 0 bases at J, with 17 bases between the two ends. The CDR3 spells CASSPTPGVSSYEQYF. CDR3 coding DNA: TGTGCCAGCAGCCCCACTCCCGGGGTGAGCTCCTACGAGCAGTACTTC.

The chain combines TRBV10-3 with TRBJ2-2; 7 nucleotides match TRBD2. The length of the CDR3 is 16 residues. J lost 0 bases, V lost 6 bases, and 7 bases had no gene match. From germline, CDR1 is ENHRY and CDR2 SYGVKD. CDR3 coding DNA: TGTGCCATCAGGAGATCTAGCGGACCGAACACCGGGGAGCTGTTTTTT. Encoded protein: CAIRRSSGPNTGELFF.

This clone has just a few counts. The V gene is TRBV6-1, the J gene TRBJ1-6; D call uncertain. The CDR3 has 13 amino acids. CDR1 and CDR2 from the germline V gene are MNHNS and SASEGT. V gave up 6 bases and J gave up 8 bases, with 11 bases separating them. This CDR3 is CASSSTQDSPLHF. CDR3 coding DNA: TGTGCCAGCAGCTCCACTCAGGATTCACCCCTCCACTTT.

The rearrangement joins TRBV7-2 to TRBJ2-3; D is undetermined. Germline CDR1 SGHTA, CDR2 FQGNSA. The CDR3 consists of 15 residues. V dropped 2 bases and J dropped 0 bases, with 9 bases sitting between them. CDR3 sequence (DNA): TGTGCCAGCAGCTTACTCGGTCAGAGCACAGATACGCAGTATTTT. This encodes CASSLLGQSTDTQYF.

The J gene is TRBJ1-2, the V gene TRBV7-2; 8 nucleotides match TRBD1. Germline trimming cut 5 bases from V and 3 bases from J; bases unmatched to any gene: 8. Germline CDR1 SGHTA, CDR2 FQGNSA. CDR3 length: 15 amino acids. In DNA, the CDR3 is TGTGCCAGCAGCCCCTTCGGACAGGGCGACTATGGCTACACCTTC. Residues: CASSPFGQGDYGYTF.

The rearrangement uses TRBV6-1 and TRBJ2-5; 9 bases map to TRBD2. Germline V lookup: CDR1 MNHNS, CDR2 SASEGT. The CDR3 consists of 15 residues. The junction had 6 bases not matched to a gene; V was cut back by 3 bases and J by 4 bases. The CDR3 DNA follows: TGTGCCAGCAGTGATCGGCGGGGGGGCGCAGAGACCCAGTACTTC. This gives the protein CASSDRRGGAETQYF.

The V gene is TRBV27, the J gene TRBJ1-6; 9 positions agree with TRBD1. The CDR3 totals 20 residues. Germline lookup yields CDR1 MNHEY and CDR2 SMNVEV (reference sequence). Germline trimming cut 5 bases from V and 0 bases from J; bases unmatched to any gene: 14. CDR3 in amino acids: CASSMTGQGSYRSYNSPLHF. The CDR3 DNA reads TGTGCCAGCAGTATGACTGGACAGGGGAGTTATCGCTCCTATAATTCACCCCTCCACTTT.